This T cell receptor (beta chain) was captured by sequencing in a study of OX40 agonist ivuxolimab in advanced cancers. Study summary: Patients in the trial were receiving intravenous ivuxolimab every 2 weeks, at doses of 0.01 to 10 mg/kg. Study-level findings and limits: In a subset of nonresponders, normalized T-cell clonal expansion was also low.

About this clone: Antigen unknown.

Profiled with immunoSEQ multiplex PCR; TCRdb holds only in-frame clones, not every one. The sample carries approximately 60,000 clones, roughly four fifths recorded once. Sequencing used CD4+ or CD8+ T cells sorted from blood, obtained in a trial of the OX40 agonist ivuxolimab. The receptor's source is an adult with an advanced solid tumor such as melanoma, head and neck, liver or kidney cancer.

In DNA form, the CDR3 reads TGTGCCAGCAGCACGAGCGACTACGAGCAGTACTTC. As protein: CASSTSDYEQYF. V gene TRBV21-1 combines with J gene TRBJ2-7; TRBD2 reflects the table's D call only, with no check against the DNA. TRBV21-1 represents a pseudogene. The CDR3 extends over 12 amino acids.